A single sample is the source of the 7 T cell receptor beta chains below, sequenced in a study of CD8+ T cells in alopecia areata. Extracted RNA was reverse transcribed, and the resulting cDNA served as sequencing template. Repertoires were generated with immunoSEQ multiplex PCR, while TCRdb's copy carries only in-frame clones and drops some. The sample lists over 200,000 clones; 64% were seen once. Treatment denoted: oral pan-JAK inhibitor, 5-10 mg twice daily. This material consisted of CD4+ T cells sorted from blood, taken at week 4, from a patient treated with tofacitinib. Receptors were obtained from a human donor with alopecia areata.

This clone was recorded a few times. The V call is TRBV29-1, the J call TRBJ2-3, with 12 positions matching TRBD1. V was clipped by 6 bases and J by 3 bases; unmatched bases: 4. The CDR3 is 14 amino acids. Germline loops: CDR1 SQVTM, CDR2 ANQGSEA. CDR3 amino acids: CSVGDRGPTDTQYF. The DNA of the CDR3 is TGCAGCGTGGGGGACAGGGGGCCGACAGATACGCAGTATTTT.

This clone showed up just a few times. This chain joins TRBV29-1 and TRBJ1-1, with TRBD1 matching over 8 bases. From germline, CDR1 is SQVTM and CDR2 ANQGSEA. The junction had 13 bases not matched to a gene; V was cut back by 3 bases and J by 10 bases. This CDR3 comprises 14 residues. The CDR3 nucleotides are TGCAGCGTTGATTTTCCAGGGGGCGCAAGCCCAGCTTTCTTT. Protein product: CSVDFPGGASPAFF.

The chain uses TRBV7-9 and TRBJ2-4; tentative D call: TRBD2 (6 bases). V was cut by 4 bases and J by 2 bases, with 9 bases left in between. CDR3 size: 14 residues. CDR1 and CDR2 from the germline V gene are SEHNR and FQNEAQ (reference sequence). The CDR3 nucleotides read TGTGCCAGCAGCTCGGGGGTTACCAAAAACATTCAGTACTTC. Translated, it gives CASSSGVTKNIQYF.

In its sample, this clone was seen a few times. The chain joins TRBV27 to TRBJ2-5; 9 positions agree with TRBD1. Trimming at V came to 8 bases and at J to 1 base, leaving 8 bases not matched to a gene. The CDR3 runs to 15 residues. The germline CDR1 and CDR2 sequences are MNHEY and SMNVEV (reference sequence). CDR3 loop: CASGSQGAAQETQYF. The CDR3, as DNA: TGTGCCAGCGGATCACAGGGGGCGGCCCAAGAGACCCAGTACTTC.

CDR3 DNA sequence: TGTGCCAGCAGTGAAAAATTGCAGGGGTTCAACTATGGCTACACCTTC. Amino acid sequence: CASSEKLQGFNYGYTF. This chain uses TRBV6-1 with TRBJ1-2, with D possibly matching TRBD1 (6 bases). Deletions cut 2 bases from V and 2 bases from J, with 15 bases between. The CDR3 totals 16 residues. Per the germline V gene, CDR1 is MNHNS and CDR2 is SASEGT.

The chain is built from TRBV6-5 and TRBJ1-2; D is uncertain. The V end lost 4 bases, the J end lost 3 bases, and 15 bases lay between the germline ends. Germline values: CDR1 MNHEY, CDR2 SVGAGI. The CDR3 contains 15 residues. The CDR3 sequence: CASSSTSSGDYGYTF. Here the CDR3 DNA reads TGTGCCAGCAGTTCCACCTCCTCGGGCGACTATGGCTACACCTTC.

V gene TRBV30 combines with J gene TRBJ1-1; TRBD1 aligns across 7 bases. In germline, CDR1 is GTSNPN, CDR2 SVGIG (reference sequence). Trimming cost V 4 bases and J 1 base; bases outside gene matches: 6. The CDR3 has 14 amino acids. The CDR3 DNA is TGTGCCTGGACCCCTGACAGGGCGAACACTGAAGCTTTCTTT. Translation gives CAWTPDRANTEAFF.